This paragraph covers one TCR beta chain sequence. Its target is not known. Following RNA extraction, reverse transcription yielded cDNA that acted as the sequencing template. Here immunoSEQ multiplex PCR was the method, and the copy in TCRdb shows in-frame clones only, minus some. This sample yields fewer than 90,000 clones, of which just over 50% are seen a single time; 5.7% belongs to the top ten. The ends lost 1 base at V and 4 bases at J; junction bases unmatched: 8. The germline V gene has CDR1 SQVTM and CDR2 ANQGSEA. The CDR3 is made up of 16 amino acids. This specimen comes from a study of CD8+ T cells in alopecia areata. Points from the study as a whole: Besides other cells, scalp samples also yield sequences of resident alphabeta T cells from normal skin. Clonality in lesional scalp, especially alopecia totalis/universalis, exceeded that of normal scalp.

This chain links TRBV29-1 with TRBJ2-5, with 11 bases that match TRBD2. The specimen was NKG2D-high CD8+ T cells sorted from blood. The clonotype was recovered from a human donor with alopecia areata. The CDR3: CSVEGAGLAGGETQYF. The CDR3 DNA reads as TGCAGCGTTGAAGGAGCTGGGCTAGCGGGAGGAGAGACCCAGTACTTC.